These 10 T cell receptor beta chains were sequenced from one sample in a study of T cell repertoires in cytomegalovirus infection. Their recognized antigens are unknown. Via MiXCR, TCRdb re-called the reads, giving one row per CDR3 protein. The sample contains about half a million distinct CDR3 sequences, roughly 34% of which appear only once. The sample in question was cultured PBMCs, obtained from culture after CMV antigen stimulation. These receptor sequences come from a human donor in good health (CMV status not recorded). Some clones in this sample may be carry-over from other donors' samples.

This clonotype turned up a few times. V usage is TRBV7-8 and J usage is TRBJ2-7, with TRBD2 identical over 9 bases. This CDR3 is built from 15 residues. Trimming cost V 6 bases and J 3 bases; bases outside gene matches: 9. Germline CDR1 and CDR2: SGHVS and FQNEAQ. The CDR3 DNA reads as TGTGCCAGCAGTTCAGGACTAGCGCACTACTACGAGCAGTACGTC. It codes for CASSSGLAHYYEQYV.

V usage is TRBV19 and J usage is TRBJ1-2, with TRBD1 as a possible D gene (6 bases). The CDR3 is 14 residues long. Deletions cut 3 bases from V and 6 bases from J, with 14 bases between. Germline CDR1 and CDR2: LNHDA and SQIVND (reference sequence). The CDR3 spells CASSILQGVDGYTF. CDR3 bases: TGTGCCAGTAGTATCCTACAGGGTGTGGATGGCTACACCTTC.

This chain joins TRBV7-2 and TRBJ2-5; D is undetermined. The germline V and J ends were trimmed by 4 bases and 7 bases, with 16 bases remaining between them. Germline CDR1 and CDR2: SGHTA and FQGNSA. The CDR3 is made up of 14 amino acids. CDR3 nucleotides: TGTGCCAGCAGCTCAGTGGCCAGCTGGGGGACCCAGTACTTC. Amino acid sequence: CASSSVASWGTQYF.

The chain links TRBV7-6 to TRBJ2-3; maybe TRBD1 (6 bases). CDR3 length: 14 residues. The germline CDR1 and CDR2 sequences are SGHVS and FNYEAQ. The germline V and J ends were trimmed by 3 bases and 4 bases, with 11 bases remaining between them. DNA of the CDR3: TGTGCCAGCAGCTTTTTACAGGGCGCAGATACGCAGTATTTT. It translates to CASSFLQGADTQYF.

This chain uses TRBV4-3 with TRBJ2-3; D call uncertain. Germline CDR1 is LGHNA and CDR2 is YSLEER. The V end lost 0 bases, the J end lost 6 bases, and 13 bases lay between the germline ends. This CDR3 is built from 15 residues. The CDR3 nucleotides are TGCGCCAGCAGCCAAGACTACCATACTACCGATACGCAGTATTTT. As protein: CASSQDYHTTDTQYF.

This clonotype was observed a few times. The genes are TRBV7-6 and TRBJ2-7, with 11 positions matching TRBD1. The germline CDR1 and CDR2 sequences are SGHVS and FNYEAQ. The CDR3 runs 15 residues. The J segment lost 6 bases and the V segment lost 5 bases, leaving 9 bases of the junction unmatched. The CDR3, as DNA: TGTGCCAGCAGCCCGATCCTGGGGACAGGGGGCGAGCAGTACTTC. It yields the protein CASSPILGTGGEQYF.

This clonotype has only a few counts. The chain couples TRBV7-8 to TRBJ2-1; the match to TRBD2 covers 13 bases. V lost 3 bases to trimming and J lost 5 bases; unmatched junction nucleotides: 7. The CDR3 extends over 17 amino acids. Germline assignment: CDR1 SGHVS and CDR2 FQNEAQ. This CDR3 reads CASSFHPGTSGNNEQFF. CDR3 coding DNA: TGTGCCAGCAGCTTCCACCCAGGGACTAGCGGGAACAATGAGCAGTTCTTC.

This clonotype was picked up a small number of times. This chain joins TRBV28 and TRBJ1-1; unclear D gene. The CDR3 runs to 15 residues. Trimming stripped 3 bases from V and 1 base from J, with 12 bases between. The germline CDR1 and CDR2 sequences are MDHEN and SYDVKM. The CDR3 nucleotides read TGTGCCAGCAGTTTTGGTAGATTAAAGAACACTGAAGCTTTCTTT. This gives the protein CASSFGRLKNTEAFF.

The V call is TRBV12-3 or TRBV12-4, the J call TRBJ2-1; 10 bases fit TRBD2. This CDR3 comprises 15 residues. Trimming at V came to 7 bases and at J to 7 bases, leaving 10 bases not matched to a gene. The CDR3 reads CASKLAGEGVNEQFF. The CDR3, as DNA: TGTGCCAGCAAGCTAGCGGGAGAGGGGGTTAATGAGCAGTTCTTC.

This clonotype was counted between two and nine times. The chain recombines TRBV28 with TRBJ2-7; D is undetermined. CDR1 is MDHEN, CDR2 SYDVKM, per germline. Trimming pared 6 bases from V and 3 bases from J, leaving 9 bases between. The CDR3 has 12 residues. This CDR3 reads CASSNSFYEQYV. CDR3 bases: TGTGCCAGCAGCAATTCTTTCTACGAGCAGTACGTC.